A single sample is the source of the 8 T cell receptor beta chains below, sequenced in a study of T cell changes during pregnancy in multiple sclerosis (dated by TCRdb to about 2019). Library generation was performed with the immunoSEQ multiplex PCR assay. Not all clones reach the TCRdb copy of this immuneACCESS table, which keeps in-frame sequences only. Checked studies attribute under half of the gap to unresolved V genes and leave the rest unexplained. Recorded for this sample are approximately 63,000 clones; over 90% of them occurred a single time. The ten largest make up roughly 2.6% of the sample. The sequenced sample was CD8+ T cells from peripheral blood mononuclear cells, obtained in the third trimester of pregnancy. The receptors shown here come from a female donor with multiple sclerosis, enrolled in a pregnancy study.

This clone was seen once. J is TRBJ2-7 and V is TRBV2; a weak D match, TRBD1 (7 bases). Germline V lookup: CDR1 SNHLY, CDR2 FYNNEI. Trimming took off 6 bases at V and 0 bases at J, with 15 bases between the two ends. The CDR3 spans 15 residues. The DNA for the CDR3 is TGTGCCAGCAGGGAGGGGGCGAACGTCTCCTACGAGCAGTACTTC. Protein: CASREGANVSYEQYF.

The chain uses TRBV19 and TRBJ2-7; the match to TRBD1 covers 10 bases. The germline CDR1 and CDR2 sequences are LNHDA and SQIVND (reference sequence). There are 14 residues in the CDR3. Losses at the gene ends were 3 bases for V and 2 bases for J; bases not matched to a gene: 1. The CDR3 nucleotides are TGTGCCAGTAGTATGGGGACAGGGGCCTACGAGCAGTACTTC. This encodes CASSMGTGAYEQYF.

The CDR3: CASSLAGTGSHEQYF. The CDR3, as DNA: TGCGCCAGCAGCTTGGCCGGGACAGGGTCCCACGAGCAGTACTTC. The gene calls are TRBV5-1 and TRBJ2-7; 9 nucleotides agree with TRBD1. The ends lost 0 bases at V and 5 bases at J; junction bases unmatched: 6. CDR3 length equals 15 residues. CDR1 and CDR2 from the germline V gene are SGHRS and YFSETQ.

The chain carries TRBV30 and TRBJ2-1; the D is unclear. The CDR3 has 12 residues. Trimming left V 2 bases short and J 6 bases short, with 8 bases between. Germline CDR1 is GTSNPN and CDR2 is SVGIG (reference sequence). CDR3 bases: TGTGCCTGGAGTCCCAGTGGCAATGAGCAGTTCTTC. Amino acid sequence: CAWSPSGNEQFF.

V usage is TRBV13 and J usage is TRBJ2-7; D is uncertain. The CDR3 extends over 12 amino acids. In germline, CDR1 is PRHDT, CDR2 FYEKMQ (reference sequence). V lost 3 bases and J 1 base, leaving 4 bases between the germline ends. In DNA, the CDR3 is TGTGCCAGCAGCTTGAGGTCCTACGAGCAGTACTTC. Protein sequence: CASSLRSYEQYF.

This chain connects TRBV27 to TRBJ2-7, with TRBD1 identical over 9 bases. The CDR3 runs to 14 residues. V lost 11 bases, J lost 0 bases, and 8 bases stayed unmatched. CDR1 MNHEY and CDR2 SMNVEV come from the germline V gene (reference sequence). The CDR3: CAAKPGQGSYEQYF. Here the CDR3 DNA reads TGTGCCGCCAAACCGGGACAGGGCTCCTACGAGCAGTACTTC.

V gene TRBV27 combines with J gene TRBJ2-1; tentative D call: TRBD2 (5 bases). Germline CDR1 and CDR2: MNHEY and SMNVEV (reference sequence). Trimming cost V 6 bases and J 0 bases, with 12 bases left between them. This CDR3 spans 15 amino acids. CDR3 nucleotide sequence: TGTGCCAGCAGCACTAGGGCTAGCTCCTACAATGAGCAGTTCTTC. Its translation is CASSTRASSYNEQFF.

The chain couples TRBV5-1 to TRBJ2-1; the match to TRBD2 covers 7 bases. The germline V gene has CDR1 SGHRS and CDR2 YFSETQ. The CDR3 runs 18 residues. V lost 4 bases to trimming and J lost 4 bases; unmatched junction nucleotides: 17. The DNA for the CDR3 is TGCGCCAGCAGCGCCGGAACCCTAGCGGAGTCAAGATACAATGAGCAGTTCTTC. It encodes CASSAGTLAESRYNEQFF.